The present TCR beta chain was sequenced within a study of T cell responses to AZD1222 COVID-19 vaccine. Study-wide findings and caveats: Nearly half of the spike-specific TCRs reportedly recognize variant regions that carry no mutations.

In the case of this clone: Its antigen is currently unknown.

V gave up 0 bases and J gave up 8 bases, with 14 bases separating them. Germline V lookup: CDR1 SGHRS, CDR2 YFSETQ. The CDR3 covers 15 residues. Some clones are missing from TCRdb's copy, which holds only in-frame ones; the method was immunoSEQ multiplex PCR. The sample has about 61,000 clones; approximately 85% are singletons. This TCR came from an adult who received the AZD1222 COVID-19 vaccine. This rearrangement joins TRBV5-1 to TRBJ2-2; possible D gene TRBD1, 5 bases. This sample comprised peripheral blood, obtained 28 days after the second AZD1222 dose. CDR3 nucleotide sequence: TGCGCCAGCAGCTTGGGAAGGGGAAGGAGAGGGGAGCTGTTTTTT. It codes for CASSLGRGRRGELFF.